This T cell receptor (beta chain) is drawn from a study of shared clonotypes between healthy human individuals (dated by TCRdb to 2020 to 2022). A note on the overall study: The cohort comprised a couple of women and three men aged 18 to 49 years. Libraries were prepared and TCR repertoires were sequenced by different laboratories using diverse techniques, in order to increase sequencing depth and limit assay-specific biases. Leukapheresis yielded between about 0.85 and 10 billion PBMCs per donor. Blood TCR repertoires of a handful of healthy adults were deeply sequenced to estimate repertoire size and the extent of clonotype sharing between individuals. The paper as a whole reports these results and caveats: Because the study included a small number of donors, the genetic and exposure-history diversity represented was limited. Only blood was sampled, and tissue TCR repertoires likely differ from those in blood. Pairwise subsampling led to the expectation that sequencing depth would affect the degree of clonotype sharing among donors.

Using the deep immunoSEQ assay, multiplex PCR amplified TCR CDR3 regions from genomic DNA. Genomic DNA extracted from each cell subset was distributed evenly over all wells of several immunoSEQ 96-well plates, and each plate served as one replicate. For unsorted PBMC, approximately 300 ng of genomic DNA, equivalent to 30,000 to 35,000 T cell genomes, went into each replicate PCR. Genomic DNA from unsorted PBMC was sequenced over ten immunoSEQ deep assay plates. Purified libraries were measured with a Qubit 3.0 fluorometer, size-checked on a Bioanalyzer 2100, and measured again with the KAPA Library Quantification kit. Each immunoSEQ 96-well plate was sequenced on its own single-read 150-cycle Illumina NextSeq 550 flow cell. As for how the authors treated the data: Because only junctional sequences without quality scores were contained in the immunoSEQ output, filtering matching that applied to full-length reads could not be performed. To assign V/J genes and CDR3, sequences were annotated using PyIR, a Python wrapper for IgBLAST v1.9, with IMGT germline references. Reads were removed for weak V/J assignments (E-value above 1e-6), missing CDR3, stop codons, out-of-frame junctions, or ambiguous translated residues. V3J clonotypes were defined as sequences sharing the same inferred V gene, J gene, and CDR3 amino acid sequence. The percentage overlap between two repertoires was calculated by dividing the number of shared unique clonotypes by the size of the smaller repertoire. RTK rarefaction, the Chao1 estimator, and Recon v2.1 estimates of unobserved clonotypes were used to assess repertoire richness. TCRdb provides this immuneACCESS table in a form limited to in-frame rearrangements. Some clones are lacking; in checked studies, under half of them reflect an unresolved V gene, and why the rest are absent is not known. The D gene and trimming were derived from the DNA, and the V and J assignments and clone size from that table. The table for this sample lists about 480,000 clones; over 60% of them were counted only once. Around 13% of the sample is in the top ten clones.

Comments on this clone: It lacks a known antigen. Per-base quality was not reported, and no clone a single base away is much larger than it.

The donors were healthy, HIV-negative adults with no recently reported acute infections or vaccinations. Every donor was a Caucasian adult living in Nashville, Tennessee, USA. For unsorted samples, tens of millions of PBMCs were counted, and genomic DNA was extracted using the QIAamp DNA Blood Mini kit. Blood was obtained by leukapheresis, after which PBMCs were separated by Ficoll-Histopaque density gradient centrifugation and cryopreserved in liquid nitrogen vapor phase. Counted from cysteine to phenylalanine, this CDR3 has 13 amino acids. Only the CDR3 region is kept as DNA, spanning 39 bases read in frame from base 1. The germline V gene (reference sequence) sets CDR1 to MNHEY and CDR2 to SMNVEV. V and J are truncated by 6 bases and 2 bases respectively, leaving an intervening sequence of 9 bases.

Sequencing used PBMCs. The sequence is built from TRBV27 and TRBJ2-3; no D gene is confidently identified. This receptor was taken from a woman aged 40 to 50 in good health. Some clones in this sample may be carry-over from other donors' samples. The CDR3 loop reads CASSVFNTDTQYF. The sequenced DNA is TGTGCCAGCAGCGTATTTAACACAGATACGCAGTATTTT.